Listed here are 2 T cell receptor beta chains from one sample, sequenced in a study of identical twins. TCRdb reprocessed the 5' RACE reads via MiXCR and lists one record per CDR3 protein. Counted here are some 460,000 distinct CDR3 sequences, approximately 14% occurring once; the ten biggest clones make up approximately 0.52%. These data were also reused for a study on yellow fever vaccine responses in identical twins.

The sequenced sample consisted of CD4+ T cells sorted from blood. The receptors originated from a woman aged 18-29 years in good health.

This rearrangement joins TRBV5-1 to TRBJ2-5; a possible D gene is TRBD2 (6 bases). The CDR3 runs to 15 residues. The V end lost 6 bases, the J end lost 4 bases, and 19 bases lay between the germline ends. Per the germline V gene, CDR1 is SGHRS and CDR2 is YFSETQ. CDR3 amino acids: CASKDVAGGRETQYF. The CDR3 DNA follows: TGCGCCAGCAAAGATGTGGCCGGAGGGAGAGAGACCCAGTACTTC.

V and J are TRBV7-2 and TRBJ2-7, with 8 bases aligning to TRBD2. The CDR3 sequence is 17 residues long. V was pared by 4 bases and J by 4 bases, with 15 bases of the junction left unmatched. From germline, CDR1 is SGHTA and CDR2 FQGNSA. The CDR3 bases are TGTGCCAGCAGCTGGGGGACTAGGGCTCCTGGAGGATACGAGCAGTACTTC. This codes for CASSWGTRAPGGYEQYF.